The 26 T cell receptor beta chains presented below share a single source sample, sequenced in a study of blood T cell repertoires in COVID-19. Data came from immunoSEQ multiplex PCR; TCRdb stores just in-frame clones and leaves some out. The profile shows fewer than 30,000 clones, around 90% of them singletons. The specimen sequenced was peripheral blood. The receptor set was obtained from a human donor in a cohort sampled during active COVID-19.

The V and J genes are TRBV5-1 and TRBJ2-6; 8 bases are a match to TRBD2. Germline V CDR1 and CDR2: SGHRS, YFSETQ. The CDR3 extends over 17 amino acids. After removal of 2 bases from V and 0 bases from J, the junction contained 4 bases not matched to a gene. The CDR3 here is CASSLSGSYSGANVLTF. CDR3 sequence (DNA): TGCGCCAGCAGCTTAAGCGGGAGTTACTCTGGGGCCAACGTCCTGACTTTC.

CDR3 region: CASSQGMGPSGNTIYF. For the CDR3, the DNA is TGCGCCAGCAGCCAAGGTATGGGGCCCTCTGGAAACACCATATATTTT. The J gene is TRBJ1-3, the V gene TRBV4-1; D is possibly TRBD1 (5 bases). The CDR3 is 16 residues long. Germline CDR1 is MGHRA and CDR2 is YSYEKL. Between the trimmed V and J ends, which lost 1 base and 0 bases, there was a span of 10 bases.

The chain links TRBV10-3 to TRBJ1-1; the D is unclear. CDR1 and CDR2 from the germline V gene are ENHRY and SYGVKD. This CDR3 is built from 13 residues. The ends were cut back, 3 bases at V and 4 bases at J, with 9 bases in the middle. In DNA, the CDR3 is TGTGCCATCAGTGATGTCTACGCCACTGAAGCTTTCTTT. Translated: CAISDVYATEAFF.

The CDR3 loop is CASSLAGRQPQHF. For the CDR3, the DNA is TGTGCCAGCAGTTTGGCGGGAAGGCAGCCCCAGCATTTT. The chain has TRBV28 and TRBJ1-5; no reliable D call. CDR1 is MDHEN and CDR2 is SYDVKM in the germline V gene. This CDR3 has 13 amino acids. V dropped 3 bases and J dropped 7 bases, with 10 bases sitting between them.

As concerns this clone: The same CDR3 also results from other DNA sequences found in this sample. Here the CDR3 reads CASSSGQNYGYTF. The CDR3 DNA is TGTGCCAGCAGTTCGGGACAGAACTATGGCTACACCTTC. The chain links TRBV28 to TRBJ1-2; TRBD1 matches 7 bases. The CDR3 is 13 residues long. Germline V gene sequence: CDR1 MDHEN, CDR2 SYDVKM. Unmatched junction bases numbered 1, after V lost 4 bases and J lost 2 bases.

This clone was detected only once. The genes are TRBV30 and TRBJ2-5, with D hard to call. CDR3 length equals 11 residues. CDR1 and CDR2 (germline): GTSNPN, SVGIG (reference sequence). The ends were cut back, 2 bases at V and 4 bases at J, with 5 bases in the middle. CDR3 sequence reads: CAWSPGETQYF. The CDR3 DNA is TGTGCCTGGAGTCCCGGAGAGACCCAGTACTTC.

This clone was picked up one time. This rearrangement joins TRBV18 to TRBJ2-3; D is unclear. Germline V CDR1 and CDR2: KGHSH, LQKENI. The V and J ends lost 2 bases and 4 bases respectively, with 7 bases between them. This CDR3 is 13 amino acids long. The CDR3 loop is CASSPGGADTQYF. CDR3 in DNA: TGTGCCAGCTCACCAGGCGGAGCAGATACGCAGTATTTT.

V and J are TRBV4-1 and TRBJ1-4; TRBD1 might be the D (5 bases). V was clipped by 4 bases and J by 5 bases, with 17 bases between them. Germline V gene lookup returns CDR1 MGHRA and CDR2 YSYEKL. CDR3 size: 16 residues. For the CDR3, the DNA is TGCGCCAGCAGCCCCGAATCGACGGGGGTAAATGAAAAACTGTTTTTT. Translating gives CASSPESTGVNEKLFF.

This sequence joins TRBV18 and TRBJ2-1; no clear D. The CDR3 totals 14 residues. Germline-derived CDR1 and CDR2 are KGHSH and LQKENI. V was shortened by 2 bases and J by 7 bases, with 12 bases between the two germline ends. The CDR3 region is CASSPNTGSNEQFF. CDR3 DNA: TGTGCCAGCTCACCAAACACGGGTTCAAATGAGCAGTTCTTC.

V and J are TRBV5-1 and TRBJ1-1, with D perhaps matching TRBD1 (6 bases). CDR3 length: 14 amino acids. Trimming removed 0 bases from V and 4 bases from J, with 10 bases in between. In germline, CDR1 is SGHRS, CDR2 YFSETQ. The CDR3 nucleotides read TGCGCCAGCAGCTTGGCAGGGGCAGGCACTGAAGCTTTCTTT. It yields the protein CASSLAGAGTEAFF.

Only one count was recorded for this clone. CDR3 loop: CASSRRLAGSNEQFF. CDR3 nucleotide sequence: TGTGCCAGCAGCCGAAGACTAGCGGGGAGCAATGAGCAGTTCTTC. V is TRBV3-1 (or the pseudogene TRBV3-2) and J is TRBJ2-1; TRBD2 aligns across 11 bases. Germline V lookup: CDR1 LGHDT, CDR2 YNNKEL (reference sequence). The CDR3 loop spans 15 amino acids. J lost 6 bases, V lost 4 bases, and 5 bases had no gene match.

The rearrangement links TRBV2 to TRBJ2-1; D is undetermined. Germline values: CDR1 SNHLY, CDR2 FYNNEI. Trimming shortened V by 4 bases and J by 0 bases, and 10 bases separated the two germline ends. The CDR3 contains 15 residues. CDR3 nucleotide sequence: TGTGCCAGCAGTGGTGGGCCCCCCTCCTACAATGAGCAGTTCTTC. Translation: CASSGGPPSYNEQFF. The full variable domain, in which reference TRBV2 and TRBJ2-1 provide the parts outside the CDR3, is EPEVTQTPSHQVTQMGQEVILRCVPISNHLYFYWYRQILGQKVEFLVSFYNNEISEKSEIFDDQFSVERPDGSNFTLKIRSTKLEDSAMYFCASSGGPPSYNEQFFGPGTRLTVL.

The CDR3 is CATSDLFLRVPDLYNEQFF. The CDR3 bases are TGTGCCACCAGTGATTTATTCCTCCGTGTCCCCGATCTATACAATGAGCAGTTCTTC. The rearrangement links TRBV24-1 to TRBJ2-1; no firm D call. The V gene lost 1 base and the J gene lost 4 bases, with 22 bases spanning the gap. CDR1 KGHDR and CDR2 SFDVKD come from the germline V gene. CDR3 size: 19 residues.

The chain carries TRBV7-9 and TRBJ2-3; TRBD2 agrees at 8 bases. There are 15 residues in the CDR3. Germline V gene data show CDR1 as SEHNR and CDR2 as FQNEAQ (reference sequence). The V gene end was trimmed by 5 bases and the J gene end by 3 bases; junction bases not matched to a gene: 7. CDR3 sequence (DNA): TGTGCCAGCAGCCGAGGTAGCGGGGATACAGATACGCAGTATTTT. It encodes CASSRGSGDTDTQYF.

This sequence joins TRBV11-2 and TRBJ2-2, with D unresolved. Germline CDR1 and CDR2: SGHAT and FQNNGV. V gave up 5 bases and J gave up 4 bases, with 8 bases separating them. This CDR3 is 13 amino acids long. CDR3 nucleotide sequence: TGTGCCAGCAGCCCCATTAGCACCGGGGAGCTGTTTTTT. Translating it yields CASSPISTGELFF.

The chain joins TRBV28 to TRBJ2-1; 11 nucleotides line up with TRBD2. The trim removed 6 bases at V and 3 bases at J, leaving 10 bases unmatched. The length of the CDR3 is 17 residues. Germline CDR1 is MDHEN and CDR2 is SYDVKM. In nucleotides, the CDR3 is TGTGCCAGCAGATCTTACACAACTAGCGGGGGCTACAATGAGCAGTTCTTC. Protein sequence: CASRSYTTSGGYNEQFF.

The chain is built from TRBV2 and TRBJ2-6; D not resolved. Germline V gives CDR1 SNHLY, CDR2 FYNNEI. Trimming left V 6 bases short and J 1 base short, with 4 bases between. This CDR3 comprises 13 residues. The CDR3 region has the DNA TGTGCCAGCAGGAGTTCTGGGGCCAACGTCCTGACTTTC. It translates to CASRSSGANVLTF.

This chain uses TRBV6-1 with TRBJ2-3; 10 bases line up with TRBD2. V lost 1 base and J lost 6; bases outside the gene matches: 4. Germline V gene sequence: CDR1 MNHNS, CDR2 SASEGT. This CDR3 comprises 15 residues. The CDR3 DNA sequence: TGTGCCAGCAGTGAAGAAGAGCGGGAGGGGGATACGCAGTATTTT. Translation: CASSEEEREGDTQYF.

The V call is TRBV5-6, the J call TRBJ2-1, with 7 bases matching TRBD1. The length of the CDR3 is 14 residues. The germline gives CDR1 SGHDT, CDR2 YYEEEE. The junction had 9 bases not matched to a gene; V was cut back by 4 bases and J by 8 bases. The CDR3 is CASSGTVLSDEQFF. CDR3 coding DNA: TGTGCCAGCAGCGGGACAGTGTTGAGCGATGAGCAGTTCTTC.

This chain uses TRBV18 with TRBJ1-2; possible D gene TRBD1, 6 bases. Trimming took off 3 bases at V and 2 bases at J, with 7 bases between the two ends. Germline values: CDR1 KGHSH, CDR2 LQKENI. This CDR3 is built from 13 residues. The CDR3 region has the DNA TGTGCCAGCTCACCGGACAGAAACTATGGCTACACCTTC. It codes for CASSPDRNYGYTF.

This sequence joins TRBV12-5 and TRBJ2-1, with D possibly matching TRBD2 (7 bases). Germline V gene sequence: CDR1 LGHNT, CDR2 FRNRAP. The CDR3 is made up of 19 amino acids. Trimming took 10 bases from V and 0 from J, leaving 28 bases between them. In DNA, the CDR3 is TGTGCTATCAGGGGAGGGGAAGCCGACGGGTCTAGCTCCTACAATGAGCAGTTCTTC. Its protein is CAIRGGEADGSSSYNEQFF.

The rearrangement uses TRBV6-1 and TRBJ2-7; TRBD2 agrees at 7 bases. Germline assignment: CDR1 MNHNS and CDR2 SASEGT. This CDR3 is 17 amino acids long. The V and J ends lost 1 base and 0 bases, in that order; junction bases with no gene match: 9. In DNA form, the CDR3 reads TGTGCCAGCAGTGAAGTTACACTGGGGGACTACTCCTACGAGCAGTACTTC. Translation: CASSEVTLGDYSYEQYF.

V is TRBV6-2 or TRBV6-3 and J is TRBJ2-1, with a possible D match to TRBD1 (6 bases). V lost 2 bases and J 0 bases, leaving 14 bases between the germline ends. In germline, CDR1 is MNHEY, CDR2 SVGEGT. The CDR3 runs to 17 residues. The CDR3 region is CASSYPTGTASYNEQFF. In DNA form, the CDR3 reads TGTGCCAGCAGTTACCCCACAGGGACCGCCTCCTACAATGAGCAGTTCTTC.

CDR3 nucleotide sequence: TGTGCCAGCTCACCAGGGAGCGAGCAGTACTTC. This codes for CASSPGSEQYF. The rearrangement joins TRBV18 to TRBJ2-7; tentatively, D is TRBD2 (5 bases). This CDR3 has 11 residues. CDR1 KGHSH and CDR2 LQKENI come from the germline V gene. Trimming left V 2 bases short and J 6 bases short, with 5 bases between.

The chain couples TRBV20-1 to TRBJ1-2, with 8 bases that match TRBD1. This CDR3 has 14 amino acids. Germline V CDR1 and CDR2: DFQATT, SNEGSKA (reference sequence). V lost 3 bases, J lost 7 bases, and 10 bases stayed unmatched. CDR3 sequence (DNA): TGCAGTGCTAGTATCAGGGACAGGCCCTCTGGCTACACCTTC. Translating it yields CSASIRDRPSGYTF.

The chain joins TRBV28 to TRBJ2-1, with 9 positions matching TRBD1. J lost 3 bases, V lost 6 bases, and 3 bases had no gene match. This CDR3 region has 14 residues. Germline CDR1 reads MDHEN; CDR2 reads SYDVKM. The CDR3 loop is CASSGTGNYNEQFF. The CDR3 nucleotides are TGTGCCAGCAGCGGGACAGGGAACTACAATGAGCAGTTCTTC.